This T cell receptor beta chain emerged from a study of blood T cell repertoires in COVID-19. This clone was counted a single time. Repertoires were generated with immunoSEQ multiplex PCR, while TCRdb's copy carries only in-frame clones and drops some. The table has over 250,000 clones, approximately 93% seen once; the top ten hold about 2%. With V trimmed by 4 bases and J by 3 bases, 2 bases remained unmatched. Germline CDR1 SEHNR, CDR2 FQNEAQ (reference sequence). The CDR3 contains 13 residues. Those enrolled in Seattle joined during active infection and were followed longitudinally afterward. The rearrangement joins TRBV7-9 to TRBJ1-2, with TRBD1 identical over 7 bases. The clonotype originates from a woman under 40 with COVID-19, enrolled during active disease. Sequenced: peripheral blood. The CDR3 sequence: CASSYQGDYGYTF. In nucleotides, the CDR3 is TGTGCCAGCAGCTATCAGGGGGACTATGGCTACACCTTC.